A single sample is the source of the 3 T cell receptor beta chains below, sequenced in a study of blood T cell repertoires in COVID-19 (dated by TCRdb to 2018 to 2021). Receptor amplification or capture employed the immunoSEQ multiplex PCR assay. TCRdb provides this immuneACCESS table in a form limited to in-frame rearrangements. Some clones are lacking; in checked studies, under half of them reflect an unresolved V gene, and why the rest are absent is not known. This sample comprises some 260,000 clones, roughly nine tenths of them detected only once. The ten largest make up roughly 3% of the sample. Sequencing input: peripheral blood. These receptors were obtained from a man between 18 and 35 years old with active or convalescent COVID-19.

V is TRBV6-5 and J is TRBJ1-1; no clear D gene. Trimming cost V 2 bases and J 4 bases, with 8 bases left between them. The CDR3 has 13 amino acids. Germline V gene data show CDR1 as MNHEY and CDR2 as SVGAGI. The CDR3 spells CASSYGRTTEAFF. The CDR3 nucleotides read TGTGCCAGCAGTTACGGGCGTACCACTGAAGCTTTCTTT.

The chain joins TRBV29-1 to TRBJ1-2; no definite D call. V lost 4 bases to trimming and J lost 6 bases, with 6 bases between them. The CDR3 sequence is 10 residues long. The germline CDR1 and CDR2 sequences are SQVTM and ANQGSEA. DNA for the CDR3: TGCAGCGTTGGAGGGAATGGCTACACCTTC. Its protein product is CSVGGNGYTF.

The chain's CDR3 is CASSLAGSGSYNEQFF. The CDR3 DNA sequence: TGTGCCAGCAGCTTAGCCGGGAGCGGCTCCTACAATGAGCAGTTCTTC. The chain has TRBV7-2 and TRBJ2-1; D may be TRBD2 (6 bases). The CDR3 has 16 residues. Per germline, CDR1 SGHTA and CDR2 FQGNSA. Trimming removed 0 bases from V and 0 bases from J, with 9 bases in between.